This note documents a single T cell receptor (beta chain) sequence. This sample stems from a study of blood T cell repertoires in COVID-19. Across the study: T cells, B-cell-depleted T cells, or PBMCs provided the cDNA or gDNA that served as material.

Clones were read by immunoSEQ multiplex PCR, and TCRdb kept only the in-frame ones, dropping some. Of some 300,000 clones in the sample, 80% to 90% were seen once. CDR1 is WSHSY, CDR2 SAAADI, per germline. Trimming took 5 bases from V and 3 from J, leaving 22 bases between them. This CDR3 spans 17 amino acids. The V gene is TRBV10-2, the J gene TRBJ2-5, with D perhaps matching TRBD1 or TRBD2 (9 bases each). The receptor was isolated from a woman aged 50 to 65 with COVID-19, enrolled during active disease. The sequencing sample was made of peripheral blood. The CDR3 nucleotides read TGCGCCAGCAGTCCCGGGACAGGGATAGCGGGAGAAGAGACCCAGTACTTC. Protein: CASSPGTGIAGEETQYF.